Below, 6 T cell receptor beta chains from the same sample are listed, as sequenced in a study of vaccination effects on CD4 cells after COVID-19. Produced via immunoSEQ multiplex PCR; TCRdb's table is partial and in-frame only. The repertoire has tens of thousands of clones, roughly 81% of them found once; the top ten carry around 14%. Researchers isolated CD4+ T cells once ten to eleven days of culture had elapsed. Each participant was administered two doses of either the BNT162b2 or the mRNA-1273 vaccine. Their antigen targets remain unknown. The starting material was CD4+ T cells from PBMCs cultured without peptide, obtained after COVID-19 vaccination. These receptors all come from a human donor who received a COVID-19 vaccine.

The chain carries TRBV4-2 and TRBJ2-2; the D call may be TRBD1 or TRBD2 (7 bases each). V gave up 1 base and J gave up 7 bases, with 16 bases separating them. Germline V gene sequence: CDR1 LGHNA, CDR2 YNFKEQ. This CDR3 is built from 16 residues. The CDR3 reads CASSQAGRGRDGELFF. The CDR3 nucleotides are TGTGCCAGCAGCCAAGCTGGGAGGGGGCGCGACGGGGAGCTGTTTTTT.

V is TRBV4-1 and J is TRBJ2-7; D is uncertain. Germline V lookup: CDR1 MGHRA, CDR2 YSYEKL. The CDR3 loop spans 12 amino acids. Between the trimmed V and J ends, which lost 0 bases and 6 bases, there was a span of 6 bases. DNA for the CDR3: TGCGCCAGCAGCCAAGAATTGGGCGAGCAGTACTTC. Translating it yields CASSQELGEQYF.

CDR3 sequence reads: CASSPFAFGYTF. DNA of the CDR3: TGTGCCAGCAGCCCCTTTGCCTTTGGCTACACCTTC. This chain joins TRBV28 and TRBJ1-2; D call uncertain. The CDR3 covers 12 residues. The V end lost 6 bases, the J end lost 7 bases, and 12 bases lay between the germline ends. Germline V gives CDR1 MDHEN, CDR2 SYDVKM.

V and J are TRBV12-3 or TRBV12-4 and TRBJ1-2; possible D gene TRBD1, 5 bases. The CDR3 sequence is 11 residues long. Between the trimmed V and J ends, which lost 5 bases and 8 bases, there was a span of 9 bases. CDR3 region: CASSPGTGYTF. The CDR3 DNA reads TGTGCCAGCAGTCCAGGGACGGGCTACACCTTC.

The CDR3 spells CAISERAMNTEAFF. The DNA for the CDR3 is TGTGCCATCAGTGAAAGGGCGATGAACACTGAAGCTTTCTTT. The V gene is TRBV10-3, the J gene TRBJ1-1, with D uncertain. CDR1 ENHRY and CDR2 SYGVKD come from the germline V gene. CDR3 length: 14 residues. Trimming left V 3 bases short and J 0 bases short, with 8 bases between.

V gene TRBV7-2 combines with J gene TRBJ1-2; D is uncertain. V gave up 4 bases and J gave up 0 bases, with 6 bases separating them. Germline-derived CDR1 and CDR2 are SGHTA and FQGNSA. The CDR3 contains 13 residues. This CDR3 reads CASSSRSNYGYTF. As DNA, the CDR3 is TGTGCCAGCAGCTCGAGATCTAACTATGGCTACACCTTC.